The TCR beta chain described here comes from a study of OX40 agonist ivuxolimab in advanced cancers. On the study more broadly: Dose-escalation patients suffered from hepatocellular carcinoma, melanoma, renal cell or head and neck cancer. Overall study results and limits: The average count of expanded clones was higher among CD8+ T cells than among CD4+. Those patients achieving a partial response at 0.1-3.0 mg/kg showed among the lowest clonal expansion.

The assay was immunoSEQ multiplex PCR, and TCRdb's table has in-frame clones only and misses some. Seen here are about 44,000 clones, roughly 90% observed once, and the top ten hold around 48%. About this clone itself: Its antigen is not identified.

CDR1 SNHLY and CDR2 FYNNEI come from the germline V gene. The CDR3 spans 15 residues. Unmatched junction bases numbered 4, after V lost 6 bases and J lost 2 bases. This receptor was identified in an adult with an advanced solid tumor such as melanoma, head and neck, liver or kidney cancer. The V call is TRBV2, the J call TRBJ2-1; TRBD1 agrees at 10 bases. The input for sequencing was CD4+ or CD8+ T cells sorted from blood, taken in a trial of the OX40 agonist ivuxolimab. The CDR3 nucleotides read TGTGCCAGCAGCTCCGGGACAGGGGCCTACAATGAGCAGTTCTTC. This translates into CASSSGTGAYNEQFF.